This TCR beta chain was observed in a study of regulatory T cells in long-lasting Graves disease. Documented time point: persistent/refractory GD, antithyroid drugs over 5 years with positive TRAb. Isolated PBMC RNA provided the starting material for the TCR library. Study observations and caveats: Persistent cases favored TRBV28, TRBJ1-2 and TRBJ2-5. Persistent cases of Graves' showed reduced TCR diversity relative to newly diagnosed patients. Those with persistent disease had in common more public clonotypes (more than 2,500) than new patients (roughly 1,000).

This clonotype has a handful of counts. Its antigen is undetermined. Germline V gene lookup returns CDR1 SGHVS and CDR2 FNYEAQ. This CDR3 contains 16 residues. V was clipped by 7 bases and J by 3 bases, with 18 bases between them. Building the TCR beta libraries relied on iRepertoire HTBI primers, and CDR3 regions underwent Arm-PCR. Using its own MiXCR run on the multiplex PCR reads, TCRdb lists one record per CDR3 protein. The sample shows some 470,000 distinct CDR3 sequences, around a fifth of them seen only once. This clonotype was sampled from a female donor with Graves disease. The source material was peripheral blood mononuclear cells (PBMCs), sampled when the disease was refractory, from a patient treated with antithyroid drugs. This sequence joins TRBV7-6 and TRBJ2-2; the D call may be TRBD1 or TRBD2 (5 bases each). The CDR3 DNA sequence: TGTGCCAGCAAAGGGACCCCGGGCATGGACACCGGGGAGCTGTTTTTT. Translation: CASKGTPGMDTGELFF.